This T cell receptor (beta chain) is from a study of T cell clonality in common variable immunodeficiency. Sequencing used immunoSEQ multiplex PCR; TCRdb keeps in-frame clones, though not all of them. The repertoire consists of 25,000 to 35,000 clones, none detected only once. Patients and controls were mostly of Caucasian heritage. Each donor provided roughly 5 to 8 ml of heparinized whole blood. Study results and caveats: Fewer deletions and N-nucleotide insertions were reportedly seen in common variable immunodeficiency TCR beta sequences. CVID patient heterogeneity limited repertoire-clinical complication correlations.

This clone was detected many times. Antigen unknown. The sequenced fragment ends 3 residues before the CDR3 boundary, so the rest is inferred from the germline J gene. The CDR3 covers 14 residues. V was clipped by 2 bases and J by 3 bases, with 11 bases between them. Looked up from germline, CDR1 is SGHAT and CDR2 is FQNNGV. The genes are TRBV11-2 and TRBJ2-7; D perhaps matches TRBD1 (6 bases). The sample was peripheral blood mononuclear cells. The TCR sequence derives from a human donor with common variable immunodeficiency. The covered CDR3 bases are TGTGCCAGCAGCTTACACCGGGACAACTACGAG. The encoded protein is CASSLHRDNYE. The entire CDR3 protein reads CASSLHRDNYEQYF.